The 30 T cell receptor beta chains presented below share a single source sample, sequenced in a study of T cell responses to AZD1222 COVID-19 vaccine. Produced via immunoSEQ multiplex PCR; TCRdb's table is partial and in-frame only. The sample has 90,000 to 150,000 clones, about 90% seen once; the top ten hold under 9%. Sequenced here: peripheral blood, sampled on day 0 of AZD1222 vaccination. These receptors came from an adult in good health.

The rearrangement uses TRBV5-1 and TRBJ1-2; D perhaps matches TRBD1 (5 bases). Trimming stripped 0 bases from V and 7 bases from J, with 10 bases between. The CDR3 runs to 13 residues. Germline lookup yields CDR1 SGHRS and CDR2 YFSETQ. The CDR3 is CASSLVRGTGYTF. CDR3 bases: TGCGCCAGCAGCTTGGTGAGGGGTACTGGCTACACCTTC.

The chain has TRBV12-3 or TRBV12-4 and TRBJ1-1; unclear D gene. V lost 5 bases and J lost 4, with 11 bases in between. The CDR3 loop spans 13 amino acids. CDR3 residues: CASSPHESTEAFF. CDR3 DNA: TGTGCCAGCAGTCCGCATGAGAGCACTGAAGCTTTCTTT.

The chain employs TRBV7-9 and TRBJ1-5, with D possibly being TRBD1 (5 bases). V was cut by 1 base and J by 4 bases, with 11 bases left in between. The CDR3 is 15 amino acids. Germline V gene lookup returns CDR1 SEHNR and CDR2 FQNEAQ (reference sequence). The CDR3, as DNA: TGTGCCAGCAGCTTAGTCGGGGCGAGGAATCAGCCCCAGCATTTT. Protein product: CASSLVGARNQPQHF.

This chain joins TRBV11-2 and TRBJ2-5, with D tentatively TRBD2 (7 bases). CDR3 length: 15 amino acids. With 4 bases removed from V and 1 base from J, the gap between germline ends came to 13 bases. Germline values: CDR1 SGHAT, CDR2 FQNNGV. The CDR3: CASSYLGGAQETQYF. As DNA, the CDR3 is TGTGCCAGCAGCTACCTAGGGGGGGCCCAAGAGACCCAGTACTTC.

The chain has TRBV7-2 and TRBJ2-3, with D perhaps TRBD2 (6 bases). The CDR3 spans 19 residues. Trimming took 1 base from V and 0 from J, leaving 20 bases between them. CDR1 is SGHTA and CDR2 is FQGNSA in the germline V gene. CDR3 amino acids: CASSLGWDSRTSSTDTQYF. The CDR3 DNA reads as TGTGCCAGCAGCTTAGGCTGGGACTCGCGGACCTCTAGCACAGATACGCAGTATTTT.

The CDR3 DNA sequence: TGTGCCAGCAGTGAAGATCGAGGGGGCTCTGGAAACACCATATATTTT. Translation gives CASSEDRGGSGNTIYF. This chain uses TRBV6-1 with TRBJ1-3; D may be TRBD1 (6 bases). The length of the CDR3 is 16 residues. V shed 1 base and J shed 0 bases, with 10 bases lying between them. Per the germline V gene, CDR1 is MNHNS and CDR2 is SASEGT.

The chain's CDR3 is CASSLNRGQGYTF. In DNA, the CDR3 is TGTGCCAGCAGCTTAAACAGGGGGCAGGGCTACACCTTC. This chain links TRBV13 with TRBJ1-2, with TRBD1 matching over 9 bases. The V and J ends lost 2 bases and 8 bases, in that order; junction bases with no gene match: 3. CDR3 length equals 13 residues. Germline V gives CDR1 PRHDT, CDR2 FYEKMQ (reference sequence). Full variable domain (rest looked up from reference TRBV13 and TRBJ1-2): AAGVIQSPRHLIKEKRETATLKCYPIPRHDTVYWYQQGPGQDPQFLISFYEKMQSDKGSIPDRFSAQQFSDYHSELNMSSLELGDSALYFCASSLNRGQGYTFGSGTRLTVV.

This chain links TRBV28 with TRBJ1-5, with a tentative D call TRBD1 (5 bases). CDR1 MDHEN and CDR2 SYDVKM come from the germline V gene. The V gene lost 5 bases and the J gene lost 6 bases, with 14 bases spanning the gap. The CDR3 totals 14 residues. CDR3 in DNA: TGTGCCAGCAGTCCCGGAGGGGATATTCAGCCCCAGCATTTT. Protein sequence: CASSPGGDIQPQHF.

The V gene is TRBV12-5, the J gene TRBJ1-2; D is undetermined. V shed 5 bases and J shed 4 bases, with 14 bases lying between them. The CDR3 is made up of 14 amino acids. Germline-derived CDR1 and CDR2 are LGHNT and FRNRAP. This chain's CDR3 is CASGTNWRPYGYTF. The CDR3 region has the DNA TGTGCTAGTGGTACAAACTGGAGGCCCTATGGCTACACCTTC.

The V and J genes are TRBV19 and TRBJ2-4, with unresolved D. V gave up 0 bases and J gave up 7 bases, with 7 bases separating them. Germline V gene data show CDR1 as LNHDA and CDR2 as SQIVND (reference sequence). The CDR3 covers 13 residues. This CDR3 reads CASSIDFPNIQYF. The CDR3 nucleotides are TGTGCCAGTAGTATAGATTTTCCGAACATTCAGTACTTC. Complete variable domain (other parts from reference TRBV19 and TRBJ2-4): DGGITQSPKYLFRKEGQNVTLSCEQNLNHDAMYWYRQDPGQGLRLIYYSQIVNDFQKGDIAEGYSVSREKKESFPLTVTSAQKNPTAFYLCASSIDFPNIQYFGAGTRLSVL.

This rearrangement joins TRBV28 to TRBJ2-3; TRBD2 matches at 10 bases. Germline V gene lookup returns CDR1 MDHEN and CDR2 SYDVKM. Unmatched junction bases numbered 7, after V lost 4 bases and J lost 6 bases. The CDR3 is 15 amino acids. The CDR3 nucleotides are TGTGCCAGCAGTTGGAGCGGGAGGGCCGATGATACGCAGTATTTT. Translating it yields CASSWSGRADDTQYF.

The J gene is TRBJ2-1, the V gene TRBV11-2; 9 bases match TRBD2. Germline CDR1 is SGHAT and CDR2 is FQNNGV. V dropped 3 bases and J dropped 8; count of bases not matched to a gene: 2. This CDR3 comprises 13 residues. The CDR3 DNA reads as TGTGCCAGCAGCTTGGCGGGGGGGGATGAGCAGTTCTTC. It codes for CASSLAGGDEQFF.

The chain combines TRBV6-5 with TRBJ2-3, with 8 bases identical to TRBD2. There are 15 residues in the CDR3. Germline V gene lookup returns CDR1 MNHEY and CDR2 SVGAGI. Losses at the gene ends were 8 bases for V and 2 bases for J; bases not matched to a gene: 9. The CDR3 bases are TGTGCCAGCCGGGGGGGGCTAAGTCTCACAGATACGCAGTATTTT. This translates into CASRGGLSLTDTQYF.

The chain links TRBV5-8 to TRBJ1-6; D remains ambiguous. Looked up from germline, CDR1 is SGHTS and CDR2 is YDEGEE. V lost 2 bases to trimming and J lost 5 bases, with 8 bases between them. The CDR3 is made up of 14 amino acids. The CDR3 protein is CASSLWGDNSPLHF. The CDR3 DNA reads TGTGCCAGCAGCTTATGGGGTGATAATTCACCCCTCCACTTT.

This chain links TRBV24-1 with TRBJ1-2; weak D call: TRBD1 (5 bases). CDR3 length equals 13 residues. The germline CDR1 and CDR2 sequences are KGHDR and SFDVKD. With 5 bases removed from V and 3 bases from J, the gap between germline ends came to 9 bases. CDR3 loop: CATSVTTDYGYTF. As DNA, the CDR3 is TGTGCCACCAGTGTTACGACAGACTATGGCTACACCTTC.

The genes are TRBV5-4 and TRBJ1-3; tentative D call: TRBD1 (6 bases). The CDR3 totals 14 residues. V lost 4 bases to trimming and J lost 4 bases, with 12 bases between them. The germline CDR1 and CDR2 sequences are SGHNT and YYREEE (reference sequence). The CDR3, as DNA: TGTGCCAGCAGCGATCGGACAGCCGGAAACACCATATATTTT. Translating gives CASSDRTAGNTIYF.

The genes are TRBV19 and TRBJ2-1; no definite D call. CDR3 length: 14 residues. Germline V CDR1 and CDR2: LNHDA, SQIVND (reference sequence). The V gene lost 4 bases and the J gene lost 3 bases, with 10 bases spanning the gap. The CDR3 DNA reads TGTGCCAGTAGTACCCCCTCCGGCTACAATGAGCAGTTCTTC. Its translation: CASSTPSGYNEQFF.

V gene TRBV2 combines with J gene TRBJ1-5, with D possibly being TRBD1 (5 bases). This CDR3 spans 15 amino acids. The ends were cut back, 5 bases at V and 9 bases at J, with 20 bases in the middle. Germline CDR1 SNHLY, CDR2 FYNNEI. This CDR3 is CASSRYGTEVGPQHF. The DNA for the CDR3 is TGTGCCAGCAGTCGATACGGGACGGAGGTTGGGCCCCAGCATTTT.

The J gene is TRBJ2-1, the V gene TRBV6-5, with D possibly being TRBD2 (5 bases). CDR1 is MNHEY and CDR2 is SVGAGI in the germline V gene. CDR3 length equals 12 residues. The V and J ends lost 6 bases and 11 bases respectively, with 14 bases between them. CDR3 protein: CASRGSGRKQFF. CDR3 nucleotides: TGTGCCAGCAGGGGATCGGGGAGAAAGCAGTTCTTC.

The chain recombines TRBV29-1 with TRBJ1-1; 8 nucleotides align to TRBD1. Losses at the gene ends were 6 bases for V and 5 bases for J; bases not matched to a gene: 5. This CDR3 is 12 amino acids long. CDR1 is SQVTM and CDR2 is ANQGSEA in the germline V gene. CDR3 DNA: TGCAGCGTCCGGGACAGGCCAACTGAAGCTTTCTTT. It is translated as CSVRDRPTEAFF.

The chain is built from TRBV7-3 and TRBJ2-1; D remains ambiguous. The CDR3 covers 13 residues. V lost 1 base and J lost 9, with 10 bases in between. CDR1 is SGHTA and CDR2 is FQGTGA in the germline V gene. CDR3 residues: CASSLISGIEQFF. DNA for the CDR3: TGTGCCAGCAGCTTAATTTCTGGGATTGAGCAGTTCTTC.

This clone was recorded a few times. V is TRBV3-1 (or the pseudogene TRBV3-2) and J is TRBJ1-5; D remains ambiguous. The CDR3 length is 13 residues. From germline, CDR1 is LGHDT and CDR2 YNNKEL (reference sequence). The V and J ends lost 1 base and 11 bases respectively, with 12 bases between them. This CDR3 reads CASSQGRVAAQHF. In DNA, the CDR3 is TGTGCCAGCAGCCAAGGTAGGGTGGCAGCCCAGCATTTT.

The chain's CDR3 is CASSLGAGVRTGELFF. Written as DNA, the CDR3 is TGTGCCAGCAGCTTAGGGGCAGGGGTTCGCACCGGGGAGCTGTTTTTT. V and J are TRBV7-2 and TRBJ2-2; D is possibly TRBD1 (6 bases). Germline V lookup: CDR1 SGHTA, CDR2 FQGNSA. The ends were cut back, 1 base at V and 4 bases at J, with 13 bases in the middle. CDR3 length: 16 amino acids. The whole variable domain, remainder taken from reference TRBV7-2 and TRBJ2-2, is GAGVSQSPSNKVTEKGKDVELRCDPISGHTALYWYRQSLGQGLEFLIYFQGNSAPDKSGLPSDRFSAERTGGSVSTLTIQRTQQEDSAVYLCASSLGAGVRTGELFFGEGSRLTVL.

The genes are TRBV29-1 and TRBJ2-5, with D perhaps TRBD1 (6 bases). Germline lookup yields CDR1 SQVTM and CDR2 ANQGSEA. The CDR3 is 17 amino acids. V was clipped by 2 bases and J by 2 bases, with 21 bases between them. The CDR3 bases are TGCAGCGTTGAAAAGGTTCAGGGGATATTTGGGCAAGAGACCCAGTACTTC. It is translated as CSVEKVQGIFGQETQYF.

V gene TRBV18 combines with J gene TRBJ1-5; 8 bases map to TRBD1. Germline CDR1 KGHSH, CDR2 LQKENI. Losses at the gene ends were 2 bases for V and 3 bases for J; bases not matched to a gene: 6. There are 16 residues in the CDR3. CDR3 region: CASSPGAGGHNQPQHF. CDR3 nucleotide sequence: TGTGCCAGCTCACCAGGGGCAGGGGGCCACAATCAGCCCCAGCATTTT.

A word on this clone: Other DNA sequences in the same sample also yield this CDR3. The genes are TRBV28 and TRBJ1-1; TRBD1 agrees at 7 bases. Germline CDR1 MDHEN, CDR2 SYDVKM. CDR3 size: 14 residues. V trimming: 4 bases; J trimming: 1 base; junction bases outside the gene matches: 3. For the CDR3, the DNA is TGTGCCAGCAGTTCCCCAGGGGGGAACACTGAAGCTTTCTTT. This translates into CASSSPGGNTEAFF.

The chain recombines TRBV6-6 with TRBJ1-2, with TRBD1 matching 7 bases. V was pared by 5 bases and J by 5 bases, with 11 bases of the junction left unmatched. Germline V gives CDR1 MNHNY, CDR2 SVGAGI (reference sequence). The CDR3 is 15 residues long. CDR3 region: CASSPRRDSGYGYTF. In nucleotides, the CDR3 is TGTGCCAGCAGTCCCAGACGGGACAGCGGTTATGGCTACACCTTC.

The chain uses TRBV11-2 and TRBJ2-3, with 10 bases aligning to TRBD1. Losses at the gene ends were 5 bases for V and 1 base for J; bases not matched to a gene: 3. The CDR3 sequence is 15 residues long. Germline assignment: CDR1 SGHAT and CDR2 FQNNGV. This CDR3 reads CASSRDRGRTDTQYF. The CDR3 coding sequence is TGTGCCAGCAGCAGGGACAGGGGCCGCACAGATACGCAGTATTTT.

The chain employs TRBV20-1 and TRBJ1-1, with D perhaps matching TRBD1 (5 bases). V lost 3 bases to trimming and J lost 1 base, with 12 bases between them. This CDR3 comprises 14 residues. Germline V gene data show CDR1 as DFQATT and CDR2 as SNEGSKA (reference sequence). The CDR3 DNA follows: TGCAGTGCTAGTAAAGGACACTCGAACACTGAAGCTTTCTTT. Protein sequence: CSASKGHSNTEAFF.

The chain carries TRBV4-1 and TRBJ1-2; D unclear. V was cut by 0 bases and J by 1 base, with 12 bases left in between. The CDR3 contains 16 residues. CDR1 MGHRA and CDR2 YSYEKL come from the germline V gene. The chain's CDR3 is CASSQDTGSFNYGYTF. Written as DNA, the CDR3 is TGCGCCAGCAGCCAAGACACGGGGTCATTTAACTATGGCTACACCTTC.